These 23 T cell receptor beta chains share one sample of origin, sequenced in a study of T-cell reconstitution after alpha-beta-depleted transplantation in children. A TCRbeta library incorporating unique molecular identifiers was prepared. TCRdb reprocessed the PCR reads with MiXCR, giving one entry per CDR3 protein. The data contain around 580,000 distinct CDR3 sequences, roughly 23% of them singletons. The starting material was PBMCs, mostly from graft donor cells, obtained 360 days after TCRalphabeta/CD19-depleted stem cell transplant. The receptors stem from a boy in the first two years of life who had a stem cell transplant for acute myeloid leukemia, so the T cells may come from the graft donor.

This clonotype was observed a few times. The CDR3, as DNA: TGTGCCAGCAGGGACGGGACGACGTATGGCTACACCTTC. Its protein product is CASRDGTTYGYTF. The chain combines TRBV12-3 or TRBV12-4 with TRBJ1-2, with D maybe TRBD1 (5 bases). V gave up 6 bases and J gave up 5 bases, with 13 bases separating them. The CDR3 totals 13 residues.

This clonotype showed up many times. This sequence joins TRBV12-3 or TRBV12-4 and TRBJ2-1, with D tentatively TRBD1 or TRBD2 (5 bases each). V dropped 6 bases and J dropped 0 bases, with 12 bases sitting between them. This CDR3 has 15 amino acids. The CDR3 DNA reads TGTGCCAGCAGCCCGGGACGGAGCTCCTACAATGAGCAGTTCTTC. Its protein is CASSPGRSSYNEQFF.

V gene TRBV7-2 combines with J gene TRBJ1-5, with D uncertain. CDR1 and CDR2 (germline): SGHTA, FQGNSA. This CDR3 has 14 amino acids. Trimming took 0 bases from V and 1 from J, leaving 4 bases between them. CDR3 sequence: CASSLAFSNQPQHF. CDR3 DNA: TGTGCCAGCAGCTTAGCATTCAGCAATCAGCCCCAGCATTTT.

Ten or more counts support this clonotype. The V and J genes are TRBV13 and TRBJ2-1, with 11 nucleotides matching TRBD2. The CDR3 loop spans 18 amino acids. The ends lost 1 base at V and 4 bases at J; junction bases unmatched: 9. Germline V gene data show CDR1 as PRHDT and CDR2 as FYEKMQ (reference sequence). CDR3 DNA sequence: TGTGCCAGCAGCTTAGAACCCCTAGCGGGGGGACCATACAATGAGCAGTTCTTC. Protein sequence: CASSLEPLAGGPYNEQFF.

The chain joins TRBV12-3 or TRBV12-4 to TRBJ1-3; 9 bases map to TRBD1. Trimming at V came to 6 bases and at J to 3 bases, leaving 3 bases not matched to a gene. This CDR3 spans 14 amino acids. The CDR3 DNA reads TGTGCCAGCAGAGGGACAGGGCATGGAAACACCATATATTTT. Residues: CASRGTGHGNTIYF.

About this clonotype: A much larger clone lies a single base off, so this may be a read error. The rearrangement joins TRBV20-1 to TRBJ2-7; maybe TRBD1 (6 bases). V was cut by 5 bases and J by 4 bases, with 18 bases left in between. This CDR3 has 14 residues. Per the germline V gene, CDR1 is DFQATT and CDR2 is SNEGSKA (reference sequence). CDR3 sequence: CSAGGTGFPYEQYF. CDR3 sequence (DNA): TGCAGTGCTGGCGGTACAGGGTTCCCTTACGAGCAGTACTTC.

The table lists this clonotype with many counts. The chain uses TRBV11-2 and TRBJ2-3; the D call may be TRBD1 or TRBD2 (5 bases each). In germline, CDR1 is SGHAT, CDR2 FQNNGV. The CDR3 is 16 amino acids. Deletions cut 3 bases from V and 1 base from J, with 14 bases between. CDR3 sequence (DNA): TGTGCCAGCAGCTTGCACCAGGGAGAAGGCACAGATACGCAGTATTTT. This sequence encodes CASSLHQGEGTDTQYF. The full variable domain, with the rest looked up from reference TRBV11-2 and TRBJ2-3, is EAGVAQSPRYKIIEKRQSVAFWCNPISGHATLYWYQQILGQGPKLLIQFQNNGVVDDSQLPKDRFSAERLKGVDSTLKIQPAKLEDSAVYLCASSLHQGEGTDTQYFGPGTRLTVL.

The rearrangement links TRBV20-1 to TRBJ1-1; 7 positions agree with TRBD1. V lost 5 bases and J lost 7; bases outside the gene matches: 13. There are 14 residues in the CDR3. The germline CDR1 and CDR2 sequences are DFQATT and SNEGSKA (reference sequence). The CDR3, as DNA: TGCAGTGCTCCACCAAAACAGGGGTTTGGTGAAGCTTTCTTT. This codes for CSAPPKQGFGEAFF.

This clonotype was counted many times. V gene TRBV4-1 combines with J gene TRBJ2-3; D gene uncertain. This CDR3 has 15 residues. In germline, CDR1 is MGHRA, CDR2 YSYEKL. Trimming stripped 0 bases from V and 0 bases from J, with 7 bases between. The CDR3 DNA reads TGCGCCAGCAGCCAAGACGGTATGAGCACAGATACGCAGTATTTT. It translates to CASSQDGMSTDTQYF.

This clonotype was picked up a small number of times. The chain is built from TRBV28 and TRBJ2-7; D remains ambiguous. The CDR3 is 11 amino acids. From germline, CDR1 is MDHEN and CDR2 SYDVKM. The CDR3 region is CLTGSLYEQYV. The CDR3 region has the DNA TGTTTGACCGGGTCTCTGTACGAGCAGTACGTC.

V usage is TRBV7-8 and J usage is TRBJ2-7; 10 bases line up with TRBD1. This CDR3 comprises 15 residues. CDR1 and CDR2 (germline): SGHVS, FQNEAQ. Trimming removed 5 bases from V and 4 bases from J; junction bases left unmatched: 8. The CDR3 DNA follows: TGTGCCAGCAGCCAAGGACAGGGGGATGGTTACGAGCAGTACTTC. Protein product: CASSQGQGDGYEQYF.

This clonotype has only a few counts. The chain is built from TRBV29-1 and TRBJ1-1; 9 bases map to TRBD1. J gave up 6 bases and V 6 bases, and 11 bases lay outside the gene matches. This CDR3 comprises 14 residues. The germline gives CDR1 SQVTM, CDR2 ANQGSEA. As DNA, the CDR3 is TGCAGCGTAAGACCGGGACAGGGAAGGGCTGAAGCTTTCTTT. Translating gives CSVRPGQGRAEAFF. Combining the CDR3 with reference TRBV29-1 and TRBJ1-1 gives the whole variable domain SAVISQKPSRDICQRGTSLTIQCQVDSQVTMMFWYRQQPGQSLTLIATANQGSEATYESGFVIDKFPISRPNLTFSTLTVSNMSPEDSSIYLCSVRPGQGRAEAFFGQGTRLTVV.

In this sample, this clonotype turned up a few times. This chain uses TRBV20-1 with TRBJ2-1; perhaps D is TRBD1 or TRBD2 (6 bases each). Germline CDR1 DFQATT, CDR2 SNEGSKA (reference sequence). Trimming took 6 bases from V and 0 from J, leaving 15 bases between them. The CDR3 runs 15 residues. The CDR3 loop is CSAHARGDSYNEQFF. The CDR3 coding sequence is TGCAGTGCCCACGCAAGGGGGGACTCCTACAATGAGCAGTTCTTC.

This clonotype was observed a handful of times. V gene TRBV25-1 combines with J gene TRBJ2-1, with D possibly matching TRBD2 (7 bases). Looked up from germline, CDR1 is MGHDK and CDR2 is SYGVNS. CDR3 length: 19 residues. The V and J ends lost 0 bases and 3 bases respectively, with 21 bases between them. The CDR3 sequence is CASSEYLPSAGAHYNEQFF. CDR3 coding DNA: TGTGCCAGCAGTGAATATCTCCCCTCGGCGGGGGCCCACTACAATGAGCAGTTCTTC.

This clonotype appeared many times. CDR3 in amino acids: CATSKNGGKETQYF. The CDR3 DNA sequence: TGTGCCACCAGCAAAAACGGGGGGAAAGAGACCCAGTACTTC. The chain employs TRBV15 and TRBJ2-5; 7 nucleotides match TRBD2. CDR3 length equals 14 residues. The germline CDR1 and CDR2 sequences are LNHNV and YYDKDF (reference sequence). V lost 4 bases and J lost 3; bases outside the gene matches: 5.

The rearrangement links TRBV5-1 to TRBJ2-7; D may be TRBD1 (8 bases). The CDR3 runs to 15 residues. V lost 2 bases to trimming and J lost 5 bases, with 17 bases between them. Germline values: CDR1 SGHRS, CDR2 YFSETQ. Here the CDR3 DNA reads TGCGCCAGCAGCTTCCCACAGGGGGGGGGAGACGAGCAGTACTTC. Protein sequence: CASSFPQGGGDEQYF.

This clonotype was seen once. V is TRBV5-6 and J is TRBJ2-5; D is perhaps TRBD2 (7 bases). CDR1 and CDR2 from the germline V gene are SGHDT and YYEEEE. This CDR3 has 14 amino acids. V lost 4 bases to trimming and J lost 4 bases, with 14 bases between them. Here the CDR3 reads CASSTGGGRETQYF. The CDR3 DNA reads as TGTGCCAGCAGCACGGGGGGCGGAAGAGAGACCCAGTACTTC.

This clonotype was seen repeatedly, ten times or more. The CDR3 region is CASSLARDRPYNEQFF. The CDR3, as DNA: TGTGCCAGCAGCTTGGCCCGGGACAGACCGTACAATGAGCAGTTCTTC. This sequence joins TRBV5-4 and TRBJ2-1; 7 bases align to TRBD1. CDR1 and CDR2 from the germline V gene are SGHNT and YYREEE (reference sequence). V lost 0 bases, J lost 4 bases, and 7 bases stayed unmatched. CDR3 length equals 16 residues.

This clonotype has ten or more counts. This sequence joins TRBV20-1 and TRBJ2-2, with D possibly being TRBD2 (6 bases). V lost 3 bases to trimming and J lost 9 bases, with 17 bases between them. Germline CDR1 DFQATT, CDR2 SNEGSKA (reference sequence). The CDR3 is 14 amino acids. CDR3 sequence (DNA): TGCAGTGCTAGGCCCCGGACTAATGCATGGGAGCTGTTTTTT. It translates to CSARPRTNAWELFF.

This clonotype was picked up a small number of times. The chain is built from TRBV2 and TRBJ2-7; 7 bases match TRBD1. The CDR3 spans 18 residues. The V gene end was trimmed by 2 bases and the J gene end by 6 bases; junction bases not matched to a gene: 19. Germline V gene lookup returns CDR1 SNHLY and CDR2 FYNNEI. CDR3 DNA sequence: TGTGCCAGCAGTGAAAACGGAAAAAGCTCACGGGACAGCGGCGAGCAGTACGTC. The encoded protein is CASSENGKSSRDSGEQYV.

The chain links TRBV7-8 to TRBJ1-2, with 7 bases fitting TRBD1. This CDR3 region has 14 residues. The germline V gene has CDR1 SGHVS and CDR2 FQNEAQ. Losses at the gene ends were 0 bases for V and 7 bases for J; bases not matched to a gene: 5. The CDR3 loop reads CASSLALTGSGYTF. The CDR3 region has the DNA TGTGCCAGCAGCTTAGCCTTGACAGGGTCTGGCTACACCTTC.

This clonotype was seen a few times. The rearrangement uses TRBV20-1 and TRBJ2-3, with TRBD2 matching 11 bases. Germline CDR1 reads DFQATT; CDR2 reads SNEGSKA (reference sequence). After removal of 5 bases from V and 4 bases from J, the junction contained 5 bases not matched to a gene. This CDR3 is 14 amino acids long. In DNA, the CDR3 is TGCAGTGCTTTAGCGGGGGGGCAAGCAGATACGCAGTATTTT. Translated, it gives CSALAGGQADTQYF.

Only a few counts were recorded for this clonotype. J is TRBJ2-5 and V is TRBV7-6; no clear D. V was pared by 6 bases and J by 4 bases, with 12 bases between. Germline V gene sequence: CDR1 SGHVS, CDR2 FNYEAQ. This CDR3 is 13 amino acids long. The DNA for the CDR3 is TGTGCCAGCAGTTCAAGGGTTCGAGAGACCCAGTACTTC. Translating it yields CASSSRVRETQYF.